This T cell receptor beta chain was sequenced during a study of shared clonotypes between healthy human individuals. Concerning this clone itself: The antigen is not known.

This CDR3 has 12 residues. Germline V gives CDR1 SGDLS, CDR2 YYNGEE. The germline V and J ends were trimmed by 4 bases and 13 bases, with 15 bases remaining between them. The naive CD8 fraction comprised CD45RO-negative cells positively selected for CCR7 and excluded terminally differentiated effector memory CD45RA+ cells. General observations from the study: Blood was the sole source, and tissue repertoires probably differ.

Measured with immunoSEQ multiplex PCR; TCRdb has only the in-frame clones, and not every one. The sample has around 2.1 million clones; roughly 91% are singletons. The chain carries TRBV9 and TRBJ1-3; no reliable D call. What was sequenced was naive CD8+ T cells from PBMCs. This clonotype was sampled from a man aged 18 to 30 in good health. Some clones in this sample may be carry-over from other donors' samples. DNA of the CDR3: TGTGCCAGCAGCCCTAACAAGGCCGAAATATATTTT. It codes for CASSPNKAEIYF. Filled out from reference TRBV9 and TRBJ1-3, the complete variable domain reads DSGVTQTPKHLITATGQRVTLRCSPRSGDLSVYWYQQSLDQGLQFLIQYYNGEERAKGNILERFSAQQFPDLHSELNLSSLELGDSALYFCASSPNKAEIYFGEGSWLTVV.